The 20 T cell receptor beta chains below all came from one sample that was sequenced in a study of OX40 agonist ivuxolimab in advanced cancers. The protocol was immunoSEQ multiplex PCR, while the TCRdb copy is restricted to in-frame clones and leaves out a portion. The sample holds fewer than 20,000 clones, around 74% seen once. Sample: CD4+ or CD8+ T cells sorted from blood, taken in a trial of the OX40 agonist ivuxolimab. All receptors derive from an adult with an advanced solid tumor such as melanoma, head and neck, liver or kidney cancer.

The V call is TRBV7-8, the J call TRBJ1-5, with D perhaps matching TRBD1 (5 bases). This CDR3 has 15 residues. Germline CDR1 is SGHVS and CDR2 is FQNEAQ. V shed 8 bases and J shed 3 bases, with 17 bases lying between them. CDR3: CASSRLGRANQPQHF. As DNA, the CDR3 is TGTGCCAGCTCAAGGTTAGGCAGGGCCAATCAGCCCCAGCATTTT. The full variable domain, in which reference TRBV7-8 and TRBJ1-5 provide the parts outside the CDR3, is GAGVSQSPRYKVAKRGQDVALRCDPISGHVSLFWYQQALGQGPEFLTYFQNEAQLDKSGLPSDRFFAERPEGSVSTLKIQRTQQEDSAVYLCASSRLGRANQPQHFGDGTRLSIL.

There are a few counts of this clone. The chain recombines TRBV4-1 with TRBJ1-5; TRBD1 matches at 7 bases. The trim removed 0 bases at V and 6 bases at J, leaving 5 bases unmatched. The germline V gene encodes CDR1 MGHRA and CDR2 YSYEKL. The CDR3 is 15 residues long. CDR3 bases: TGCGCCAGCAGCCAAGAAAGGGGGCTAGGTCAGCCCCAGCATTTT. Its translation: CASSQERGLGQPQHF.

This clone was counted a single time. The rearrangement joins TRBV4-1 to TRBJ1-2; TRBD1 aligns across 9 bases. The trim removed 2 bases at V and 7 bases at J, leaving 11 bases unmatched. Germline V lookup: CDR1 MGHRA, CDR2 YSYEKL. The CDR3 has 16 amino acids. The CDR3 is CASSQTTGTGILGYTF. CDR3 DNA: TGCGCCAGCAGCCAAACCACCGGGACAGGGATTCTTGGCTACACCTTC.

V usage is TRBV5-1 and J usage is TRBJ2-7; the match to TRBD1 covers 9 bases. This CDR3 is built from 16 residues. The trim removed 0 bases at V and 0 bases at J, leaving 4 bases unmatched. Germline CDR1 is SGHRS and CDR2 is YFSETQ. CDR3 in amino acids: CASSLGPGQGSYEQYF. DNA of the CDR3: TGCGCCAGCAGCTTGGGACCGGGACAGGGCTCCTACGAGCAGTACTTC.

J is TRBJ2-7 and V is TRBV6-5; either TRBD1 or TRBD2 may fit D (5 bases each). This CDR3 region has 13 residues. V lost 0 bases and J lost 6, with 9 bases in between. Looked up from germline, CDR1 is MNHEY and CDR2 is SVGAGI. The CDR3 loop reads CASSYSGVGEQYF. The CDR3 DNA follows: TGTGCCAGCAGTTACTCGGGGGTCGGCGAGCAGTACTTC.

The V gene is TRBV7-3, the J gene TRBJ2-3, with D hard to call. The CDR3 is 13 amino acids. The germline CDR1 and CDR2 sequences are SGHTA and FQGTGA. Trimming removed 2 bases at V and 0 bases at J, with 3 bases between. CDR3 protein: CASSLLSTDTQYF. The DNA of the CDR3 is TGTGCCAGCAGCTTACTAAGCACAGATACGCAGTATTTT.

The chain recombines TRBV2 with TRBJ1-3; D remains unclear. This CDR3 contains 15 residues. CDR1 SNHLY and CDR2 FYNNEI come from the germline V gene. Trimming shortened V by 2 bases and J by 0 bases, and 8 bases separated the two germline ends. The CDR3 is CASSEPDISGNTIYF. The CDR3 coding sequence is TGTGCCAGCAGTGAACCTGACATCTCTGGAAACACCATATATTTT.

The chain is built from TRBV4-1 and TRBJ2-7, with D tentatively TRBD1 (5 bases). V was trimmed by 0 bases and J by 0 bases, leaving 9 bases between them. The CDR3 has 15 amino acids. The V gene's germline CDR1 is MGHRA and CDR2 YSYEKL. The CDR3 DNA reads TGCGCCAGCAGCCAAGAGACAGAGAGCTCCTACGAGCAGTACTTC. Its translation is CASSQETESSYEQYF.

V and J are TRBV7-8 and TRBJ2-2; D is possibly TRBD1 or TRBD2 (5 bases each). This CDR3 spans 15 amino acids. V was pared by 5 bases and J by 1 base, with 11 bases between. Germline loops: CDR1 SGHVS, CDR2 FQNEAQ. The CDR3 DNA reads as TGTGCCAGCAGCGAGGGACGGATGAACACCGGGGAGCTGTTTTTT. It translates to CASSEGRMNTGELFF.

There are a few counts of this clone. The chain recombines TRBV7-6 with TRBJ2-7, with D perhaps TRBD2 (5 bases). The CDR3 has 15 residues. Germline V gene lookup returns CDR1 SGHVS and CDR2 FNYEAQ. Trimming removed 1 base at V and 3 bases at J, with 13 bases between. The CDR3 region has the DNA TGTGCCAGCAGCTTAGGCGAGGGAAGTAACTACGAGCAGTACTTC. Amino acids: CASSLGEGSNYEQYF.

The chain is built from TRBV28 and TRBJ1-1, with D maybe TRBD1 (5 bases). V was shortened by 4 bases and J by 1 base, with 13 bases between the two germline ends. Germline CDR1 is MDHEN and CDR2 is SYDVKM. This CDR3 region has 15 residues. The DNA for the CDR3 is TGTGCCAGCAGTTCCTCTTGGGGGGGGAACACTGAAGCTTTCTTT. This sequence encodes CASSSSWGGNTEAFF.

A few counts support this clone. This chain joins TRBV6-1 and TRBJ1-1; D gene ambiguous. Germline CDR1 is MNHNS and CDR2 is SASEGT. The CDR3 consists of 11 residues. V lost 10 bases, J lost 7 bases, and 13 bases lay in between. CDR3 sequence reads: CATGRGREAFF. The CDR3 region has the DNA TGTGCCACCGGGAGAGGGCGTGAAGCTTTCTTT.

This rearrangement joins TRBV29-1 to TRBJ2-7, with a possible D match to TRBD2 (6 bases). The CDR3 has 17 residues. The V and J ends lost 6 bases and 2 bases respectively, with 26 bases between them. Germline V lookup: CDR1 SQVTM, CDR2 ANQGSEA. CDR3 sequence (DNA): TGCAGCGTGTCGGCCCTTGATTGGGGGAGGCAAACCTACGAGCAGTACTTC. Its protein product is CSVSALDWGRQTYEQYF.

The rearrangement links TRBV28 to TRBJ2-1, with TRBD1 matching over 8 bases. Germline assignment: CDR1 MDHEN and CDR2 SYDVKM. The V gene end was trimmed by 8 bases and the J gene end by 6 bases; junction bases not matched to a gene: 18. There are 17 residues in the CDR3. The CDR3 coding sequence is TGTGCCAGCGCCCTCCCCGACAGGGGCCCCAGGAGCAATGAGCAGTTCTTC. It translates to CASALPDRGPRSNEQFF.

This chain connects TRBV21-1 to TRBJ2-5; the D call of TRBD1 is as the table states it, not checked on the DNA. TRBV21-1 is termed a pseudogene. CDR3 length: 14 amino acids. CDR3 in DNA: TGTGCCAGCAGGTTAGGGGCCTCACAAGAGACCCAGTACTTC. It is translated as CASRLGASQETQYF.

V usage is TRBV28 and J usage is TRBJ2-1, with unresolved D. The V gene lost 5 bases and the J gene lost 4 bases, with 9 bases spanning the gap. The CDR3 has 13 amino acids. Germline V CDR1 and CDR2: MDHEN, SYDVKM. The CDR3 DNA reads TGTGCCAGCAGTCCCTATGCGTACAATGAGCAGTTCTTC. Residues: CASSPYAYNEQFF.

This clone was detected only once. V gene TRBV7-9 combines with J gene TRBJ2-7, with TRBD1 matching 9 bases. The CDR3 totals 15 residues. Unmatched junction bases numbered 7, after V lost 5 bases and J lost 2 bases. The V gene's germline CDR1 is SEHNR and CDR2 FQNEAQ (reference sequence). The CDR3 region is CASSQGQGNPYEQYF. The CDR3 nucleotides are TGTGCCAGCAGCCAAGGACAGGGGAACCCCTACGAGCAGTACTTC. Filled out from reference TRBV7-9 and TRBJ2-7, the complete variable domain reads DTGVSQNPRHKITKRGQNVTFRCDPISEHNRLYWYRQTLGQGPEFLTYFQNEAQLEKSRLLSDRFSAERPKGSFSTLEIQRTEQGDSAMYLCASSQGQGNPYEQYFGPGTRLTVT.

CDR3 nucleotide sequence: TGTGCCAGCAGTGTTATGGGGGGGGTAGGAGAGCAGTACTTC. Protein: CASSVMGGVGEQYF. V gene TRBV28 combines with J gene TRBJ2-7, with 7 bases lining up with TRBD2. Per the germline V gene, CDR1 is MDHEN and CDR2 is SYDVKM. The CDR3 is 14 amino acids. V lost 5 bases to trimming and J lost 7 bases; unmatched junction nucleotides: 11.

V is TRBV6-5 and J is TRBJ2-3, with no clear D. Trimming left V 0 bases short and J 8 bases short, with 9 bases between. This CDR3 is 13 amino acids long. Germline CDR1 reads MNHEY; CDR2 reads SVGAGI. In DNA form, the CDR3 reads TGTGCCAGCAGTTACTCGGATAGTCCTACGCAGTATTTT. It specifies CASSYSDSPTQYF.

The V and J genes are TRBV29-1 and TRBJ1-4; 11 bases map to TRBD1. Germline trimming cut 5 bases from V and 10 bases from J; bases unmatched to any gene: 3. There are 12 residues in the CDR3. Per germline, CDR1 SQVTM and CDR2 ANQGSEA. The CDR3 sequence: CSVWGQGGKLFF. In DNA, the CDR3 is TGCAGCGTTTGGGGACAGGGGGGAAAACTGTTTTTT.